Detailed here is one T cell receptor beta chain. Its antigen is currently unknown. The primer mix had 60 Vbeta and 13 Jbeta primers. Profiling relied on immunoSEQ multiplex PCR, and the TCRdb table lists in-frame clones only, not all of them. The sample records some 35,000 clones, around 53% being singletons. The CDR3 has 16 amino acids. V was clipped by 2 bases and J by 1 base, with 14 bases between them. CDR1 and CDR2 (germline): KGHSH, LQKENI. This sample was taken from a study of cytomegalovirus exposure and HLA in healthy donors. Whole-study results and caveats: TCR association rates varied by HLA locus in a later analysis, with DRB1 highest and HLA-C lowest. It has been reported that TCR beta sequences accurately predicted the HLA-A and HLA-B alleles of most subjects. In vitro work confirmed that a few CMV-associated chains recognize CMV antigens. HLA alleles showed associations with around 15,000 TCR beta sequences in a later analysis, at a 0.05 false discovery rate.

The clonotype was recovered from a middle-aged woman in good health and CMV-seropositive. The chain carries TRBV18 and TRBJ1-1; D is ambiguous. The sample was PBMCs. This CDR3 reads CASSPNHPGTNTEAFF. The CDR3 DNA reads TGTGCCAGCTCACCAAATCATCCAGGAACGAACACTGAAGCTTTCTTT. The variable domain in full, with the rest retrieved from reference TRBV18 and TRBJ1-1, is NAGVMQNPRHLVRRRGQEARLRCSPMKGHSHVYWYRQLPEEGLKFMVYLQKENIIDESGMPKERFSAEFPKEGPSILRIQQVVRGDSAAYFCASSPNHPGTNTEAFFGQGTRLTVV.